A single sample gave rise to the 25 T cell receptor beta chains below, sequenced in a study of shared clonotypes between healthy human individuals. Sequenced by immunoSEQ multiplex PCR; TCRdb stores in-frame clones only, minus some. The table has roughly 2.5 million clones, roughly nine tenths seen once. Sequenced material: naive CD4+ T cells sorted from blood. The subset denotes: CD45RA+ positively selected. The receptors derive from a man younger than 35 in good health.

V is TRBV6-6 and J is TRBJ2-5; no reliable D call. Between the trimmed V and J ends, which lost 8 bases and 2 bases, there was a span of 18 bases. Germline V CDR1 and CDR2: MNHNY, SVGAGI (reference sequence). This CDR3 has 15 amino acids. CDR3 bases: TGTGCCAGCGCTGGTGGACGCAATCCTCAAGAGACCCAGTACTTC. Translated: CASAGGRNPQETQYF.

The rearrangement uses TRBV23-1 and TRBJ2-4, with unresolved D. TRBV23-1 falls under the ORF class, with uncertain function. Trimming cost V 3 bases and J 0 bases, with 15 bases left between them. The CDR3 is made up of 17 amino acids. The CDR3 DNA reads TGCGCCAGCAGTCACCCCCCCGGACGTCTAGCCAAAAACATTCAGTACTTC. Amino acid sequence: CASSHPPGRLAKNIQYF.

V and J are TRBV9 and TRBJ2-2, with 7 bases lining up with TRBD1. The CDR3 length is 12 residues. Germline V gene lookup returns CDR1 SGDLS and CDR2 YYNGEE. The ends lost 6 bases at V and 6 bases at J; junction bases unmatched: 2. The CDR3 spells CASNTGAGELFF. The DNA of the CDR3 is TGTGCCAGCAACACAGGGGCCGGGGAGCTGTTTTTT.

About this clone itself: At the DNA level, this CDR3 is encoded by other sequences in the same sample as well. The chain employs TRBV5-1 and TRBJ2-7; 13 bases match TRBD2. The CDR3 contains 15 residues. J was trimmed by 2 bases and V by 3 bases; bases with no gene match: 2. The germline gives CDR1 SGHRS, CDR2 YFSETQ. This chain's CDR3 is CASSWGLAGTYEQYF. The CDR3 bases are TGCGCCAGCAGCTGGGGACTAGCGGGAACCTACGAGCAGTACTTC.

The V call is TRBV2, the J call TRBJ1-1, with 8 bases lining up with TRBD1. The germline V gene encodes CDR1 SNHLY and CDR2 FYNNEI. The length of the CDR3 is 15 residues. J gave up 1 base and V 8 bases, and 9 bases lay outside the gene matches. CDR3 region: CASSPGDRPNTEAFF. In nucleotides, the CDR3 is TGTGCCAGCTCCCCTGGGGACAGGCCGAACACTGAAGCTTTCTTT.

On this clone: The same CDR3 can be traced to other DNA sequences in this sample. The gene calls are TRBV11-2 and TRBJ2-7; D is unresolved. V gave up 5 bases and J gave up 1 base, with 9 bases separating them. Germline loops: CDR1 SGHAT, CDR2 FQNNGV. The CDR3 is 13 residues long. The CDR3 protein is CASSLGRSYEQYF. In DNA, the CDR3 is TGTGCCAGCAGCCTGGGCCGATCCTACGAGCAGTACTTC. Looking up the rest from reference TRBV11-2 and TRBJ2-7 gives the full variable domain: EAGVAQSPRYKIIEKRQSVAFWCNPISGHATLYWYQQILGQGPKLLIQFQNNGVVDDSQLPKDRFSAERLKGVDSTLKIQPAKLEDSAVYLCASSLGRSYEQYFGPGTRLTVT.

The gene calls are TRBV5-1 and TRBJ1-3; TRBD1 aligns across 9 bases. Trimming took 0 bases from V and 4 from J; bases not matched to a gene: 11. Germline CDR1 and CDR2: SGHRS and YFSETQ. This CDR3 contains 18 residues. CDR3 sequence (DNA): TGCGCCAGCAGCTTGGCCTGGGAGGACAGGGGAAGGGGAAACACCATATATTTT. This encodes CASSLAWEDRGRGNTIYF.

This chain joins TRBV5-5 and TRBJ2-3; D is tentatively TRBD1 or TRBD2 (5 bases each). Germline-derived CDR1 and CDR2 are SGHKS and YYEKEE (reference sequence). This CDR3 is built from 17 residues. Trimming left V 4 bases short and J 2 bases short, with 20 bases between. The CDR3 DNA is TGTGCCAGCAGCCAAAGGAACTTCAGGGAGATCACAGATACGCAGTATTTT. Protein sequence: CASSQRNFREITDTQYF.

Note on this clone: Distinct nucleotide sequences in the sample also encode this CDR3. The V and J genes are TRBV7-3 and TRBJ2-7; 7 bases map to TRBD1. V trimming: 5 bases; J trimming: 6 bases; junction bases outside the gene matches: 7. The CDR3 is 13 amino acids. CDR1 is SGHTA and CDR2 is FQGTGA in the germline V gene. CDR3 sequence: CASSLTGIGEQYF. The CDR3 coding sequence is TGTGCCAGCAGCCTGACAGGGATAGGCGAGCAGTACTTC.

To note about this clone: This sample includes further DNA sequences coding for the same CDR3. V is TRBV28 and J is TRBJ1-2; D is undetermined. Germline V gene lookup returns CDR1 MDHEN and CDR2 SYDVKM. The CDR3 length is 11 residues. V dropped 8 bases and J dropped 5 bases, with 9 bases sitting between them. CDR3 DNA sequence: TGTGCCAGCTCTGTGGGTTATGGCTACACCTTC. Amino acids: CASSVGYGYTF.

In DNA, the CDR3 is TGTGCCAGCGAGAAAGGGGGGACAGTTAATGAAAAACTGTTTTTT. The encoded protein is CASEKGGTVNEKLFF. The V and J genes are TRBV6-1 and TRBJ1-4; 7 bases line up with TRBD1. CDR1 and CDR2 from the germline V gene are MNHNS and SASEGT. V dropped 8 bases and J dropped 4; count of bases not matched to a gene: 10. The CDR3 length is 15 residues.

About this clone itself: The germline gene is not matched at one end of the junction; a read error may be the cause. This chain uses TRBV7-9 with TRBJ2-7; D not certain. The CDR3 runs to 9 residues. Looked up from germline, CDR1 is SEHNR and CDR2 is FQNEAQ (reference sequence). The CDR3 DNA follows: TGTGCCAGCAGCCCAGAAAAGGACTTC. This encodes CASSPEKDF. The full variable domain, completed using reference TRBV7-9 and TRBJ2-7, is DTGVSQNPRHKITKRGQNVTFRCDPISEHNRLYWYRQTLGQGPEFLTYFQNEAQLEKSRLLSDRFSAERPKGSFSTLEIQRTEQGDSAMYLCASSPEKDFGPGTRLTVT.

V is TRBV9 and J is TRBJ1-1; 9 nucleotides align to TRBD1. There are 14 residues in the CDR3. Germline V gene lookup returns CDR1 SGDLS and CDR2 YYNGEE. With V trimmed by 4 bases and J by 5 bases, 6 bases remained unmatched. CDR3 bases: TGTGCCAGCAGCTCTGGGACAGGGAGTACTGAAGCTTTCTTT. As protein: CASSSGTGSTEAFF.

The genes are TRBV25-1 and TRBJ1-2; D remains unclear. Trimming took off 2 bases at V and 4 bases at J, with 8 bases between the two ends. This CDR3 has 13 residues. Germline assignment: CDR1 MGHDK and CDR2 SYGVNS. This chain's CDR3 is CASSEQEPYGYTF. Here the CDR3 DNA reads TGTGCCAGCAGTGAACAGGAGCCCTATGGCTACACCTTC.

The chain recombines TRBV10-2 with TRBJ2-5; tentatively, D is TRBD1 (6 bases). Deletions cut 6 bases from V and 3 bases from J, with 11 bases between. Germline CDR1 and CDR2: WSHSY and SAAADI. The CDR3 sequence is 13 residues long. The CDR3 here is CASSLGQKETQYF. In DNA, the CDR3 is TGCGCCAGCAGCCTTGGACAGAAAGAGACCCAGTACTTC.

The V gene is TRBV19, the J gene TRBJ2-1; D perhaps matches TRBD2 (6 bases). The V gene lost 2 bases and the J gene lost 6 bases, with 11 bases spanning the gap. The germline V gene has CDR1 LNHDA and CDR2 SQIVND (reference sequence). The CDR3 covers 14 residues. CDR3 protein: CASSIIAEPNEQFF. The CDR3 coding sequence is TGTGCCAGTAGTATAATAGCGGAGCCCAATGAGCAGTTCTTC.

J is TRBJ2-3 and V is TRBV29-1; D call uncertain. Trimming shortened V by 3 bases and J by 2 bases, and 12 bases separated the two germline ends. This CDR3 comprises 14 residues. CDR1 and CDR2 (germline): SQVTM, ANQGSEA. CDR3 sequence reads: CSVDWQAHTDTQYF. For the CDR3, the DNA is TGCAGCGTTGACTGGCAGGCACACACAGATACGCAGTATTTT.

The CDR3 spells CASREQVMYSPLHF. The CDR3 DNA follows: TGTGCCAGCAGGGAACAAGTAATGTATTCACCCCTCCACTTT. The rearrangement joins TRBV2 to TRBJ1-6; D gene uncertain. The germline CDR1 and CDR2 sequences are SNHLY and FYNNEI. V gave up 6 bases and J gave up 8 bases, with 14 bases separating them. This CDR3 is built from 14 residues.

The genes are TRBV7-8 and TRBJ2-5; the D is unclear. CDR1 is SGHVS, CDR2 FQNEAQ, per germline. This CDR3 contains 17 residues. Trimming left V 1 base short and J 5 bases short, with 20 bases between. The CDR3 spells CASSLVSGGPLGETQYF. Written as DNA, the CDR3 is TGTGCCAGCAGCTTAGTTTCCGGCGGCCCATTGGGGGAGACCCAGTACTTC. Supplemented by reference TRBV7-8 and TRBJ2-5, the full variable domain reads GAGVSQSPRYKVAKRGQDVALRCDPISGHVSLFWYQQALGQGPEFLTYFQNEAQLDKSGLPSDRFFAERPEGSVSTLKIQRTQQEDSAVYLCASSLVSGGPLGETQYFGPGTRLLVL.

CDR3 protein: CASSLDLFKNYEQYF. The CDR3 region has the DNA TGTGCCAGCAGCTTAGATCTATTCAAGAACTACGAGCAGTACTTC. The chain has TRBV11-2 and TRBJ2-7; no reliable D call. Trimming stripped 0 bases from V and 3 bases from J, with 12 bases between. Germline V gives CDR1 SGHAT, CDR2 FQNNGV. This CDR3 comprises 15 residues.

This chain connects TRBV28 to TRBJ2-7, with D possibly TRBD2 on 5 matching bases. Germline CDR1 is MDHEN and CDR2 is SYDVKM. V lost 2 bases and J lost 2, with 16 bases in between. CDR3 length: 16 amino acids. In DNA, the CDR3 is TGTGCCAGCAGTTTAGGGCAGCTAGCACCCCCCTACGAGCAGTACTTC. Amino acids: CASSLGQLAPPYEQYF. Variable domain in full (rest from reference TRBV28 and TRBJ2-7): DVKVTQSSRYLVKRTGEKVFLECVQDMDHENMFWYRQDPGLGLRLIYFSYDVKMKEKGDIPEGYSVSREKKERFSLILESASTNQTSMYLCASSLGQLAPPYEQYFGPGTRLTVT.

The rearrangement links TRBV6-6 to TRBJ1-2, with D uncertain. Trimming pared 0 bases from V and 4 bases from J, leaving 15 bases between. There are 16 residues in the CDR3. CDR1 and CDR2 from the germline V gene are MNHNY and SVGAGI (reference sequence). CDR3 protein: CASSYSHLTSGYGYTF. CDR3 nucleotides: TGTGCCAGCAGTTACTCGCATCTGACCTCTGGCTATGGCTACACCTTC.

This chain connects TRBV5-6 to TRBJ1-5, with 8 positions matching TRBD1. CDR1 and CDR2 from the germline V gene are SGHDT and YYEEEE. J gave up 6 bases and V 4 bases, and 3 bases lay outside the gene matches. There are 13 residues in the CDR3. The DNA of the CDR3 is TGTGCCAGCAGCGGGGGACAGGCTCAGCCCCAGCATTTT. Protein product: CASSGGQAQPQHF.

The rearrangement uses TRBV30 and TRBJ2-1; 9 bases are a match to TRBD2. With 8 bases clipped from V and 7 bases from J, the junction kept 9 bases outside the gene matches. This CDR3 is 13 amino acids long. CDR1 GTSNPN and CDR2 SVGIG come from the germline V gene (reference sequence). The CDR3 protein is CALSGAGGNEQFF. CDR3 bases: TGTGCCCTCAGTGGGGCGGGAGGGAATGAGCAGTTCTTC.

In its sample, this clone was seen a few times. The V gene is TRBV10-3, the J gene TRBJ2-7; 11 bases map to TRBD1. The CDR3 is made up of 13 amino acids. The V gene's germline CDR1 is ENHRY and CDR2 SYGVKD. Unmatched junction bases numbered 12, after V lost 11 bases and J lost 9 bases. DNA of the CDR3: TGTGCCGTGGACAGGGGGCCCTCTGAGGGGCAGTACTTC. This sequence encodes CAVDRGPSEGQYF.